This T cell receptor (beta chain) was captured in a study of blood T cell repertoires in COVID-19. Study-level background: COVID-19 samples from acute and convalescent phases originated in the United States, Italy and Spain.

The CDR3 extends over 17 amino acids. Germline values: CDR1 SGDLS, CDR2 YYNGEE. V shed 3 bases, J shed 0 bases, and the junction held 6 bases outside the gene matches. Authors' analysis steps: How many nucleated cells were present was estimated from reference gene primer amplification. Sequenced by immunoSEQ multiplex PCR; TCRdb stores in-frame clones only, minus some. V and J calls and clone size come straight from that table; D and trimming were deduced from the DNA. Here the sample spans 350,000 or so clones, about 86% being singletons. This clonotype was obtained from a middle-aged woman with acute COVID-19. The sequenced sample was PBMCs or T cells enriched from blood (not recorded which). The V call is TRBV9, the J call TRBJ1-6; TRBD1 matches 7 bases. CDR3 region: CASSAGQVPSYNSPLHF. The DNA of the CDR3 is TGTGCCAGCAGCGCCGGACAGGTCCCCTCCTATAATTCACCCCTCCACTTT.